This T cell receptor beta chain was sequenced for a study of blood T cell repertoires in COVID-19. Study context: COVID-19 samples from acute and convalescent phases originated in the United States, Italy and Spain.

The participants were between about 18 and 95 years old and came from roughly 24 US areas. Two negative PCRs, clearance, or symptom resolution had been documented for recovered Cohort 3 donors. The protocol was immunoSEQ multiplex PCR, while the TCRdb copy is restricted to in-frame clones and leaves out a portion. Among 150,000 to 250,000 clones listed, roughly 90% were seen once. V trimming: 0 bases; J trimming: 5 bases; junction bases outside the gene matches: 14. The CDR3 runs to 19 residues. Germline CDR1 SGHRS, CDR2 YFSETQ. The sequencing input was PBMCs or T cells enriched from blood (not recorded which). The V call is TRBV5-1, the J call TRBJ2-5; TRBD2 matches 12 bases. The sequence came from a young woman who had recovered from COVID-19. The CDR3 sequence: CASSLGPSGLAGSGETQYF. CDR3 sequence (DNA): TGCGCCAGCAGCTTGGGCCCTTCGGGACTAGCGGGTAGCGGGGAGACCCAGTACTTC.